The rows below give T cell receptor beta chains drawn from one sample of a study of cytomegalovirus exposure and HLA in healthy donors. Here immunoSEQ multiplex PCR was the method, and the copy in TCRdb shows in-frame clones only, minus some. Its clone listing holds tens of thousands of clones. Sequenced: PBMCs. The receptor set was obtained from a middle-aged man in good health and CMV-seronegative. Both conserved end residues are part of each CDR3. A D gene is named only where the DNA matches it firmly.

J: TRBJ2-1; V: TRBV28; D: TRBD2; CDR3: CASSPPTSGGLEEQFF; DNA: TGTGCCAGCAGTCCCCCGACTAGCGGGGGTCTAGAAGAGCAGTTCTTC
J: TRBJ1-2; V: TRBV2; D: TRBD1; CDR3: CASSEGHRGEGYTF; DNA: TGTGCCAGCAGCGAAGGACACAGGGGGGAAGGCTACACCTTC
J: TRBJ1-5; V: TRBV13; D: TRBD1; CDR3: CASSLSGQGPHF; DNA: TGTGCCAGCAGCTTATCTGGACAGGGCCCGCATTTT
J: TRBJ1-5; V: TRBV5-1; D: -; CDR3: CASSLDGGDNQPQHF; DNA: TGCGCCAGCAGCTTGGACGGCGGGGACAATCAGCCCCAGCATTTT
J: TRBJ2-1; V: TRBV6-1; D: -; CDR3: CASSDPTGPSSYNEQFF; DNA: TGTGCCAGCAGTGACCCCACAGGGCCCAGCTCCTACAATGAGCAGTTCTTC
J: TRBJ2-7; V: TRBV18; D: TRBD1; CDR3: CASSWTGSSYEQYF; DNA: TGTGCCAGCTCGTGGACAGGGAGCTCCTACGAGCAGTACTTC
J: TRBJ1-5; V: TRBV6-6; D: -; CDR3: CASSPNGGNQPQHF; DNA: TGTGCCAGCAGCCCAAACGGGGGCAATCAGCCCCAGCATTTT
J: TRBJ2-2; V: TRBV6-1; D: -; CDR3: CASSEDSDSSLNTGELLF; DNA: TGTGCCAGCAGTGAAGATTCGGACAGCAGCCTAAACACCGGGGAGCTGCTTTTT
J: TRBJ1-3; V: TRBV5-1; D: -; CDR3: CASSREAGNTIYF; DNA: TGCGCCAGCTCGAGGGAAGCCGGAAACACCATATATTTT
J: TRBJ1-1; V: TRBV5-8; D: -; CDR3: CASSLGLRLNTEAFF; DNA: TGTGCCAGCAGCTTAGGTCTCAGGTTGAACACTGAAGCTTTCTTT
J: TRBJ1-1; V: TRBV29-1; D: -; CDR3: CSAERDTEAFF; DNA: TGCAGCGCAGAGCGGGACACTGAAGCTTTCTTT